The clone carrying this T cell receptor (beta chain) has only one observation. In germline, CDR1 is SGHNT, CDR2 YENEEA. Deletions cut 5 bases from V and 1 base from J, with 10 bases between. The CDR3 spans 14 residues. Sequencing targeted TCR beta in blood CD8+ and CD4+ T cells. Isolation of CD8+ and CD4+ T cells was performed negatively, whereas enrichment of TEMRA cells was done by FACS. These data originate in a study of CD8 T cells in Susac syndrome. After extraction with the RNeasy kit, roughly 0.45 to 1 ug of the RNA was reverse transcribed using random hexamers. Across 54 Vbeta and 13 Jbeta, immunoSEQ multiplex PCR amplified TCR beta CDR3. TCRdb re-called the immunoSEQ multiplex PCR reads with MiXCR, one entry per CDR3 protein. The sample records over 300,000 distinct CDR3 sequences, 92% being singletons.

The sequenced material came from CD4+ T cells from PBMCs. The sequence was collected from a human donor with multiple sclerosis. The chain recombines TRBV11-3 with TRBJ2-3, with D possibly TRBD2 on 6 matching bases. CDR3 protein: CASSTTRGTDTQYF. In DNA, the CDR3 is TGTGCCAGCAGCACGACTAGGGGCACAGATACGCAGTATTTT. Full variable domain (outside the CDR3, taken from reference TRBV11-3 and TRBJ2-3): EAGVVQSPRYKIIEKKQPVAFWCNPISGHNTLYWYLQNLGQGPELLIRYENEEAVDDSQLPKDRFSAERLKGVDSTLKIQPAELGDSAVYLCASSTTRGTDTQYFGPGTRLTVL.